This T cell receptor (beta chain) comes out of a study of T cell repertoires in cytomegalovirus infection. Turning to the study itself: The authors used CMV epitopes that were HLA-C-restricted (recently identified) and HLA-B-restricted (well studied). Matching HLA type and CMV infection were both indicated by public TCR beta signatures. General study findings and limits: There were HLA-C-restricted CMV-specific TCR beta clonotypes dominating the ex vivo response. Adding up the frequency of public TCR beta families identified people who carried CMV plus the relevant HLA.

The CDR3 totals 12 residues. The V end lost 7 bases, the J end lost 13 bases, and 20 bases lay between the germline ends. Germline V CDR1 and CDR2: MNHNY, SVGAGI (reference sequence). Note on this clonotype: Its antigen is as yet unknown.

One entry per CDR3 protein results from TCRdb running MiXCR on the reads. The table lists approximately 340,000 distinct CDR3 sequences, almost 30% of them singletons, with around 20% in the top ten. The sample here was cultured PBMCs, taken from culture after CMV antigen stimulation. The clonotype was recovered from a human donor in good health (CMV status not recorded). Some clones in this sample may be carry-over from other donors' samples. This chain links TRBV6-6 with TRBJ2-7, with TRBD2 as a possible D gene (6 bases). In DNA, the CDR3 is TGTGCCAGCAACCCCTGGGGGGATACCTTATACTTC. It is translated as CASNPWGDTLYF.